This TCR beta chain was sequenced for a study of early stage breast cancer tumors. The repertoire was sequenced with immunoSEQ multiplex PCR; TCRdb's copy has only in-frame clones and lacks some. The data hold around 30,000 clones, with around 67% observed a single time. Notes on this clone: Its antigen is as yet unknown.

Whole-study findings and limits: Most shared enriched TCRB sequences were commonly generated ones. Unsorted bulk genomic DNA sequencing lacked pairing and functional marker data.

This CDR3 has 13 amino acids. Germline assignment: CDR1 LNHDA and CDR2 SQIVND (reference sequence). V dropped 5 bases and J dropped 6; count of bases not matched to a gene: 7. The receptor's source is a person in their thirties with breast cancer. Specimen: breast tumor tissue. This chain uses TRBV19 with TRBJ2-7; TRBD1 matches 7 bases. CDR3 DNA sequence: TGTGCCAGTAGTGAGCGACAGGGTGGCGAGCAGTACTTC. Protein: CASSERQGGEQYF. The full variable domain, its missing parts supplied by reference TRBV19 and TRBJ2-7, is DGGITQSPKYLFRKEGQNVTLSCEQNLNHDAMYWYRQDPGQGLRLIYYSQIVNDFQKGDIAEGYSVSREKKESFPLTVTSAQKNPTAFYLCASSERQGGEQYFGPGTRLTVT.